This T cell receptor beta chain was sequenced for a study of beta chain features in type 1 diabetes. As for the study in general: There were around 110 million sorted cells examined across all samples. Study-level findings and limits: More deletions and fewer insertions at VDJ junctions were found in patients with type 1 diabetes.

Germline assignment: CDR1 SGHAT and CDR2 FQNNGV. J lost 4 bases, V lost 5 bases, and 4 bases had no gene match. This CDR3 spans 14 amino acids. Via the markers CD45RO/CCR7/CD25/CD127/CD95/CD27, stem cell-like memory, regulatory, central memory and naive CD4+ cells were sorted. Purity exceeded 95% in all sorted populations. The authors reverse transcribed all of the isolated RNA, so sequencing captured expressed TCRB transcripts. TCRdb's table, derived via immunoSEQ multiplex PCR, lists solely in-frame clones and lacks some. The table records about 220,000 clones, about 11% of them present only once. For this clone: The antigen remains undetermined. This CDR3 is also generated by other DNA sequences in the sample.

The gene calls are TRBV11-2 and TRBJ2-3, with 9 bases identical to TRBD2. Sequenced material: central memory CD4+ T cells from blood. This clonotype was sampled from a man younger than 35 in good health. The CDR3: CASSLGLAADTQYF. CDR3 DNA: TGTGCCAGCAGCCTGGGACTAGCCGCAGATACGCAGTATTTT.